The 32 T cell receptor beta chains below all came from one sample that was sequenced in a study of early T cells in non-severe SARS-CoV-2 infection. Each CDR3 protein is one row after TCRdb ran MiXCR on the 5' RACE reads. The data contain some 57,000 distinct CDR3 sequences, 9.5% to 14% of them singletons. Sequences were obtained from whole blood. The receptor set was obtained from an adult who was a healthcare worker with PCR-confirmed SARS-CoV-2 infection or an uninfected control (not recorded which).

The rearrangement links TRBV29-1 to TRBJ1-2; 9 bases are shared with TRBD1. After removal of 3 bases from V and 8 bases from J, the junction contained 10 bases not matched to a gene. Per the germline V gene, CDR1 is SQVTM and CDR2 is ANQGSEA. The CDR3 consists of 14 residues. The CDR3, as DNA: TGCAGCGTTGATCCCAACAGGGGGCTCTTCGGCTACACCTTC. It is translated as CSVDPNRGLFGYTF.

This clonotype was recorded at least ten times. V gene TRBV3-1 combines with J gene TRBJ1-4, with unresolved D. Germline V gene lookup returns CDR1 LGHDT and CDR2 YNNKEL (reference sequence). This CDR3 comprises 14 residues. Trimming removed 1 base from V and 7 bases from J, with 10 bases in between. The CDR3 spells CASSQVGRGEKLFF. In DNA form, the CDR3 reads TGTGCCAGCAGCCAAGTCGGGAGAGGTGAAAAACTGTTTTTT.

The CDR3, as DNA: TGCGCCAGCAGCCCGGGGGGGACCCAAACGGATTATGGCTACACCTTC. This encodes CASSPGGTQTDYGYTF. V usage is TRBV5-1 and J usage is TRBJ1-2; a possible D gene is TRBD1 (5 bases). CDR1 is SGHRS and CDR2 is YFSETQ in the germline V gene. The CDR3 has 16 amino acids. The V gene lost 4 bases and the J gene lost 5 bases, with 21 bases spanning the gap.

This clonotype was detected ten times or more. This sequence joins TRBV6-5 and TRBJ2-7; D perhaps matches TRBD1 (6 bases). The CDR3 contains 14 residues. The V and J ends lost 6 bases and 4 bases respectively, with 16 bases between them. Germline V gene sequence: CDR1 MNHEY, CDR2 SVGAGI. The CDR3 region is CASRTGLQNYEQYF. The CDR3 region has the DNA TGTGCCAGCAGGACAGGTCTTCAAAATTACGAGCAGTACTTC.

The J gene is TRBJ2-1, the V gene TRBV10-3; TRBD1 aligns across 9 bases. The length of the CDR3 is 16 residues. Germline assignment: CDR1 ENHRY and CDR2 SYGVKD. V gave up 3 bases and J gave up 2 bases; unmatched junction bases: 5. CDR3 in amino acids: CAISDSGQGTYNEQFF. Here the CDR3 DNA reads TGTGCCATCAGTGACTCGGGACAGGGAACCTACAATGAGCAGTTCTTC.

The table lists this clonotype with many counts. The chain joins TRBV11-2 to TRBJ2-7, with TRBD2 as a possible D gene (6 bases). The V end was cut by 5 bases, the J end by 3 bases, with 8 bases between. Germline V lookup: CDR1 SGHAT, CDR2 FQNNGV. The CDR3 spans 12 residues. CDR3 DNA sequence: TGTGCCAGCAGCCGTAGCGGCTACGAGCAGTACTTC. Its protein product is CASSRSGYEQYF. The full variable domain, completed using reference TRBV11-2 and TRBJ2-7, is EAGVAQSPRYKIIEKRQSVAFWCNPISGHATLYWYQQILGQGPKLLIQFQNNGVVDDSQLPKDRFSAERLKGVDSTLKIQPAKLEDSAVYLCASSRSGYEQYFGPGTRLTVT.

In this sample, this clonotype turned up many times. The chain joins TRBV2 to TRBJ2-4, with D tentatively TRBD2 (5 bases). Trimming removed 4 bases at V and 6 bases at J, with 7 bases between. Germline CDR1 is SNHLY and CDR2 is FYNNEI. This CDR3 has 12 residues. The CDR3 loop reads CASSGTVNIQYF. The CDR3 DNA is TGTGCCAGCAGTGGGACTGTAAACATTCAGTACTTC.

This chain connects TRBV29-1 to TRBJ1-1; D is unclear. The CDR3 is 11 amino acids. CDR1 SQVTM and CDR2 ANQGSEA come from the germline V gene. Written as DNA, the CDR3 is TGCGCCGGAACAGTAAACACTGAAGCTTTCTTT. This gives the protein CAGTVNTEAFF.

This clonotype was recorded at least ten times. The rearrangement links TRBV20-1 to TRBJ1-2, with D possibly being TRBD1 (6 bases). Germline CDR1 is DFQATT and CDR2 is SNEGSKA (reference sequence). V was cut by 3 bases and J by 5 bases, with 16 bases left in between. The CDR3 has 14 amino acids. CDR3 sequence: CSASGQMSVYGYTF. The CDR3 DNA reads TGCAGTGCTAGTGGACAGATGTCCGTTTATGGCTACACCTTC.

The V gene is TRBV12-3 or TRBV12-4, the J gene TRBJ1-1; D gene ambiguous. This CDR3 is built from 12 residues. Trimming pared 7 bases from V and 12 bases from J, leaving 18 bases between. The CDR3 sequence is CASTLGASETFF. In DNA form, the CDR3 reads TGTGCCAGCACCCTCGGCGCGAGCGAGACTTTCTTT.

This clonotype was counted between two and nine times. The gene calls are TRBV20-1 and TRBJ2-1; D not resolved. Trimming removed 4 bases at V and 2 bases at J, with 0 bases between. The germline V gene has CDR1 DFQATT and CDR2 SNEGSKA (reference sequence). The CDR3 consists of 10 residues. Here the CDR3 reads CSATYNEQFF. The CDR3 DNA reads as TGCAGTGCTACCTACAATGAGCAGTTCTTC.

The chain's CDR3 is CASSPTSGGRNQYF. CDR3 DNA: TGTGCCAGCAGCCCCACTAGCGGGGGGCGGAATCAGTACTTC. The chain has TRBV7-3 and TRBJ2-7; 12 nucleotides line up with TRBD2. The V gene's germline CDR1 is SGHTA and CDR2 FQGTGA. The ends lost 5 bases at V and 10 bases at J; junction bases unmatched: 9. The CDR3 runs to 14 residues.

This clonotype appeared many times. V usage is TRBV7-2 and J usage is TRBJ1-2; tentative D call: TRBD1 (6 bases). Trimming took 5 bases from V and 4 from J, leaving 14 bases between them. The CDR3 has 14 residues. CDR1 and CDR2 from the germline V gene are SGHTA and FQGNSA. The CDR3 reads CASSPGQPGYGYTF. The CDR3 DNA reads as TGTGCCAGCAGCCCTGGACAGCCGGGCTATGGCTACACCTTC.

This clonotype was seen at least ten times. The chain employs TRBV30 and TRBJ2-2; no clear D. Trimming pared 4 bases from V and 5 bases from J, leaving 8 bases between. The CDR3 is 12 amino acids. In germline, CDR1 is GTSNPN, CDR2 SVGIG (reference sequence). CDR3 region: CAWKRGTGELFF. Here the CDR3 DNA reads TGTGCCTGGAAACGTGGGACCGGGGAGCTGTTTTTT.

The rearrangement uses TRBV29-1 and TRBJ1-2, with D uncertain. The CDR3 runs 11 residues. Trimming removed 3 bases at V and 4 bases at J, with 6 bases between. Germline CDR1 SQVTM, CDR2 ANQGSEA. CDR3 residues: CSVDGIYGYTF. The CDR3 DNA is TGCAGCGTTGACGGGATCTATGGCTACACCTTC. Filled out from reference TRBV29-1 and TRBJ1-2, the complete variable domain reads SAVISQKPSRDICQRGTSLTIQCQVDSQVTMMFWYRQQPGQSLTLIATANQGSEATYESGFVIDKFPISRPNLTFSTLTVSNMSPEDSSIYLCSVDGIYGYTFGSGTRLTVV.

This clonotype was counted at least ten times. The V and J genes are TRBV28 and TRBJ1-2; no clear D gene. Deletions cut 6 bases from V and 4 bases from J, with 15 bases between. The V gene's germline CDR1 is MDHEN and CDR2 SYDVKM. The CDR3 extends over 14 amino acids. DNA for the CDR3: TGTGCCAGCAGCCCCCCGGGATTAGTCTATGGCTACACCTTC. Its translation: CASSPPGLVYGYTF.

This clonotype was counted many times. This CDR3 reads CASSLEGQGSKFF. The DNA for the CDR3 is TGTGCCAGCAGCTTGGAGGGACAGGGGAGCAAATTCTTC. The chain uses TRBV7-9 and TRBJ2-1; 10 bases align to TRBD1. The CDR3 runs to 13 residues. CDR1 and CDR2 from the germline V gene are SEHNR and FQNEAQ (reference sequence). V was clipped by 3 bases and J by 16 bases; unmatched bases: 9. Together with reference TRBV7-9 and TRBJ2-1, the CDR3 gives the full variable domain: DTGVSQNPRHKITKRGQNVTFRCDPISEHNRLYWYRQTLGQGPEFLTYFQNEAQLEKSRLLSDRFSAERPKGSFSTLEIQRTEQGDSAMYLCASSLEGQGSKFFGPGTRLTVL.

This clonotype has a handful of counts. The chain links TRBV6-5 to TRBJ2-5; 9 bases agree with TRBD2. The CDR3 sequence is 15 residues long. From germline, CDR1 is MNHEY and CDR2 SVGAGI. Trimming took 4 bases from V and 5 from J; bases not matched to a gene: 8. The CDR3 nucleotides are TGTGCCAGCAGTTTAGCGGGGGATCGTTCGGAGACCCAGTACTTC. It encodes CASSLAGDRSETQYF.

With respect to this clonotype: A much larger clone differs by one base, so this may be a read error. The DNA of the CDR3 is TGTGTCACCACCTCCGCGCGGGGGGTACAAGAGACCCAGTACTTC. Its protein product is CVTTSARGVQETQYF. This chain connects TRBV5-4 to TRBJ2-5; 8 nucleotides line up with TRBD2. There are 15 residues in the CDR3. Germline V gives CDR1 SGHNT, CDR2 YYREEE (reference sequence).

Points on this clonotype: A read error is possible here, since a much larger clone lies one base away. This chain uses TRBV28 with TRBJ2-7; unclear D gene. Germline lookup yields CDR1 MDHEN and CDR2 SYDVKM. The CDR3 extends over 14 amino acids. Trimming took 1 base from V and 0 from J, leaving 7 bases between them. The CDR3 region has the DNA TGTGCCAGCAGTTTATTAGACAACTCCTACGAGCAGTACTTC. Translating it yields CASSLLDNSYEQYF.

This clonotype was observed a few times. The chain uses TRBV20-1 and TRBJ2-7; possible D gene TRBD1, 5 bases. The CDR3 extends over 11 amino acids. The ends were cut back, 5 bases at V and 3 bases at J, with 8 bases in the middle. Germline lookup yields CDR1 DFQATT and CDR2 SNEGSKA (reference sequence). The CDR3 DNA follows: TGCAGTGCTGGACAAAACTACGAGCAGTACTTC. This sequence encodes CSAGQNYEQYF.

This clonotype has more than one count but fewer than ten. This chain connects TRBV27 to TRBJ2-2; D unclear. The CDR3 has 12 residues. The germline CDR1 and CDR2 sequences are MNHEY and SMNVEV (reference sequence). Trimming cost V 2 bases and J 10 bases, with 8 bases left between them. Here the CDR3 DNA reads TGTGCCAGCAGTTTAGACCCCGAGGAGCTGTTTTTT. Amino acids: CASSLDPEELFF.

This clonotype has at least ten counts. The J gene is TRBJ1-4, the V gene TRBV12-3 or TRBV12-4; D unclear. The CDR3 is 11 residues long. Trimming took off 5 bases at V and 13 bases at J, with 11 bases between the two ends. In DNA form, the CDR3 reads TGTGCCAGCAGTCCCGGAGGAGTACTGTTTTTT. Amino acid sequence: CASSPGGVLFF.

The rearrangement joins TRBV3-1 to TRBJ1-6, with 9 bases aligning to TRBD1. After removal of 3 bases from V and 11 bases from J, the junction contained 5 bases not matched to a gene. Germline V gives CDR1 LGHDT, CDR2 YNNKEL (reference sequence). The length of the CDR3 is 14 residues. The CDR3 loop is CASSHGTGKAPLHF. CDR3 DNA: TGTGCCAGCAGCCACGGGACAGGGAAAGCACCCCTCCACTTT. Using reference TRBV3-1 and TRBJ1-6 for the parts outside the CDR3, the full variable domain is DTAVSQTPKYLVTQMGNDKSIKCEQNLGHDTMYWYKQDSKKFLKIMFSYNNKELIINETVPNRFSPKSPDKAHLNLHINSLELGDSAVYFCASSHGTGKAPLHFGNGTRLTVT.

This clonotype was picked up many times. The chain employs TRBV7-9 and TRBJ1-1; TRBD1 aligns across 9 bases. This CDR3 is 13 amino acids long. Germline loops: CDR1 SEHNR, CDR2 FQNEAQ (reference sequence). J was trimmed by 6 bases and V by 4 bases; bases with no gene match: 3. CDR3 sequence (DNA): TGTGCCAGCAGCTCGACAGGGGGGGCTGAAGCTTTCTTT. Its translation: CASSSTGGAEAFF.

This rearrangement joins TRBV20-1 to TRBJ2-7; TRBD2 aligns across 8 bases. V shed 1 base and J 3 bases; nucleotides not matched to a gene: 5. The CDR3 is 14 residues long. The germline CDR1 and CDR2 sequences are DFQATT and SNEGSKA (reference sequence). As DNA, the CDR3 is TGCAGTGCTAGAGTAGGGCTAGCGGGCTACGAGCAGTACTTC. It specifies CSARVGLAGYEQYF.

This clonotype showed up just a few times. The CDR3 protein is CASSYSTGSSTDTQYF. In nucleotides, the CDR3 is TGTGCCAGCAGTTACTCGACAGGTTCTAGCACAGATACGCAGTATTTT. V and J are TRBV6-2 or TRBV6-3 and TRBJ2-3; maybe TRBD1 (6 bases). The CDR3 is 16 residues long. Germline CDR1 is MNHEY and CDR2 is SVGEGT. V lost 0 bases, J lost 0 bases, and 10 bases lay in between.

This clonotype was seen more than once but under ten times. V and J are TRBV7-8 and TRBJ2-7; 12 bases fit TRBD2. V lost 1 base, J lost 0 bases, and 10 bases stayed unmatched. The CDR3 length is 19 residues. Per the germline V gene, CDR1 is SGHVS and CDR2 is FQNEAQ. The CDR3 DNA follows: TGTGCCAGCAGCTTAGACGGACTAGCGGGGCCCGTAGGCTCCTACGAGCAGTACTTC. Amino acid sequence: CASSLDGLAGPVGSYEQYF.

This clonotype was picked up many times. The genes are TRBV9 and TRBJ2-3; D is possibly TRBD1 or TRBD2 (5 bases each). Germline V CDR1 and CDR2: SGDLS, YYNGEE. The V end lost 1 base, the J end lost 2 bases, and 14 bases lay between the germline ends. CDR3 length equals 16 residues. CDR3 nucleotides: TGTGCCAGCAGCGTACGTACGGGGCCGCCCACAGATACGCAGTATTTT. It translates to CASSVRTGPPTDTQYF.

Many counts were recorded for this clonotype. This chain links TRBV10-3 with TRBJ1-2, with D hard to call. The CDR3 contains 14 residues. Trimming removed 2 bases from V and 0 bases from J, with 7 bases in between. Germline V CDR1 and CDR2: ENHRY, SYGVKD. CDR3 amino acids: CAISEATTNYGYTF. CDR3 nucleotides: TGTGCCATCAGTGAGGCGACAACTAACTATGGCTACACCTTC.

This clonotype was counted many times. The rearrangement joins TRBV6-5 to TRBJ2-5, with 13 bases that match TRBD2. The ends lost 6 bases at V and 5 bases at J; junction bases unmatched: 9. This CDR3 has 16 amino acids. Germline CDR1 is MNHEY and CDR2 is SVGAGI. DNA for the CDR3: TGTGCCAGCAGGCAAGGGACTAGCGGGGATATGGAGACCCAGTACTTC. Its translation: CASRQGTSGDMETQYF.

This clonotype was picked up many times. This chain joins TRBV20-1 and TRBJ2-3; weak D call: TRBD1 (7 bases). V was shortened by 4 bases and J by 0 bases, with 17 bases between the two germline ends. The CDR3 is made up of 16 amino acids. Germline CDR1 DFQATT, CDR2 SNEGSKA (reference sequence). The CDR3: CSAKKGAGISTDTQYF. CDR3 DNA: TGCAGTGCTAAGAAGGGGGCGGGGATTAGCACAGATACGCAGTATTTT.